This section outlines one T cell receptor (beta chain) sequence together with its context. The data belong to a study of CD8+ T cells in alopecia areata. Treatment reported: oral pan-JAK inhibitor, 5-10 mg twice daily. This CDR3 is built from 12 residues. The germline V and J ends were trimmed by 6 bases and 6 bases, with 11 bases remaining between them. Germline-derived CDR1 and CDR2 are LGHNT and FRNRAP. RNA was extracted and reverse transcribed into cDNA as the sequencing template. Produced via immunoSEQ multiplex PCR; TCRdb's table is partial and in-frame only. Seen here are tens of thousands of clones, around three quarters observed once, and the top ten hold about 18%.

The material was CD8+ T cells sorted from blood, obtained around week 42, from a patient treated with tofacitinib. This clonotype originated in a human donor with alopecia areata. J is TRBJ1-2 and V is TRBV12-5; D is unclear. The CDR3 DNA reads as TGTGCTAGTGGCGTCCCCGGGAATGGCTACACCTTC. Amino acid sequence: CASGVPGNGYTF.